This T cell receptor beta chain was recovered during a study of PD-L1 blockade in urothelial cancer. Study at large: Prior chemotherapy in patients spanned 0 to 3 regimens. A median of roughly 140,000 T cells was found in the blood samples.

Method: immunoSEQ multiplex PCR; TCRdb's copy keeps in-frame clones and lacks some. The sample lists 50,000 to 65,000 clones; 81% were seen once. Time point meaning: pretreatment peripheral blood. Enrolled patients showed locally advanced or metastatic urothelial carcinoma. Germline V gives CDR1 MNHEY, CDR2 SMNVEV (reference sequence). The CDR3 contains 16 residues. Trimming at V came to 5 bases and at J to 1 base, leaving 5 bases not matched to a gene. Material: PBMCs, obtained around atezolizumab (anti-PD-L1) treatment. This TCR came from a man aged 70 or older with urothelial cancer. The chain carries TRBV27 and TRBJ2-5; TRBD2 agrees at 12 bases. This chain's CDR3 is CASSPTSGRFQETQYF. The CDR3 bases are TGTGCCAGCAGTCCAACTAGCGGGAGGTTCCAAGAGACCCAGTACTTC.